This TCR beta chain was sequenced for a study of T-cell memory formation after mild COVID-19. Study results and caveats: For second-wave clones that peaked at day 37, SARS-CoV-2 specificity went unverified. Clones shrinking between day 15 and 85 showed a balanced CD4/CD8 split, and those that grew later tilted toward CD4+.

cDNA libraries for TCR alpha and TCR beta, carrying sample barcodes and UMIs, came from 5'RACE with constant-segment primers. One entry per CDR3 protein results from TCRdb running MiXCR on the 5' RACE reads. The sample comprises about 200,000 distinct CDR3 sequences, about 9.2% of which are singletons, and around 3.3% rests with the top ten. V lost 7 bases to trimming and J lost 0 bases, with 15 bases between them. Germline V lookup: CDR1 MNHEY, CDR2 SVGAGI. CDR3 length: 15 amino acids. This clonotype was observed a few times. The antigen is undetermined. This sequence originates from a young man who had mild COVID-19 (a few samples of this study predate the infection). Cell type and time point are not known. Sequenced input: PBMCs or a T cell subset sorted from them (not recorded which). V is TRBV6-5 and J is TRBJ1-2; possibly TRBD1 for D (5 bases). Here the CDR3 DNA reads TGTGCCAGCACCCCCAGACGAGGGGCTAACTATGGCTACACCTTC. Encoded protein: CASTPRRGANYGYTF.